This T cell receptor (beta chain) emerged from a study of blood T cell repertoires in COVID-19. Background on the study: Acute and convalescent COVID-19 samples came from the United States, Italy and Spain. T cells, B-cell-depleted T cells, or PBMCs provided the cDNA or gDNA that served as material.

Germline V gene data show CDR1 as SGHRS and CDR2 as YFSETQ. The CDR3 sequence is 13 residues long. Trimming left V 4 bases short and J 1 base short, with 9 bases between. Original data processing: Estimation of nucleated cell counts relied on the amplification of reference gene primers. Sequenced by immunoSEQ multiplex PCR; TCRdb stores in-frame clones only, minus some. V, J and clone size are taken as reported in that table, and D and trimming were inferred from the DNA itself. The table has more than 200,000 clones, less than 90% seen once; the top ten hold roughly 0.7%. Sample: peripheral blood. The sequence was collected from a man aged 35 to 55 with acute or convalescent COVID-19. V usage is TRBV5-1 and J usage is TRBJ2-7; TRBD1 is a possible D gene (5 bases). CDR3 protein: CASSERQSYEQYF. DNA of the CDR3: TGCGCCAGCAGCGAAAGACAGTCCTACGAGCAGTACTTC.